The 25 T cell receptor beta chains presented below share a single source sample, sequenced in a study of shared clonotypes between healthy human individuals (dated by TCRdb to 2019 to 2021). Library preparation employed the immunoSEQ multiplex PCR assay. TCRdb took over this immuneACCESS table, retaining in-frame rearrangements with V and J assigned. Such tables are incomplete; in checked studies, under half of the missing clones stem from an unresolved V gene, and the remainder is unexplained. The sample table records 1,500,000 or so clones; roughly 96% of these occur just once. Jointly, the top ten make up more than 0.9% of the sample. The specimen sequenced was naive CD4+ T cells sorted from blood. The sample's cell subset or site label, decoded: CD45RA+ positively selected. The receptors here all came from a man aged 25 to 40 in good health.

The chain carries TRBV28 and TRBJ1-2; TRBD1 might be the D (5 bases). Between the trimmed V and J ends, which lost 5 bases and 2 bases, there was a span of 15 bases. There are 15 residues in the CDR3. Germline assignment: CDR1 MDHEN and CDR2 SYDVKM. Here the CDR3 reads CASSLKGRMNYGYTF. The CDR3 DNA reads TGTGCCAGCAGTCTCAAGGGACGGATGAACTATGGCTACACCTTC.

V and J are TRBV5-4 and TRBJ1-1; D is ambiguous. Germline V gene lookup returns CDR1 SGHNT and CDR2 YYREEE (reference sequence). V was pared by 2 bases and J by 1 base, with 9 bases between. The CDR3 sequence is 14 residues long. DNA of the CDR3: TGTGCCAGCAGCTTCACCCAAAAGAACACTGAAGCTTTCTTT. It translates to CASSFTQKNTEAFF.

This rearrangement joins TRBV10-2 to TRBJ1-2; possible D gene TRBD1, 5 bases. The CDR3 is 12 residues long. The germline V gene has CDR1 WSHSY and CDR2 SAAADI. Trimming shortened V by 6 bases and J by 8 bases, and 13 bases separated the two germline ends. The CDR3 spells CASSGTAGGYTF. The DNA for the CDR3 is TGCGCCAGCAGCGGGACTGCGGGGGGCTACACCTTC.

The V call is TRBV7-6, the J call TRBJ1-4, with D perhaps matching TRBD1 (6 bases). Germline V gives CDR1 SGHVS, CDR2 FNYEAQ. Trimming cost V 5 bases and J 5 bases, with 15 bases left between them. There are 15 residues in the CDR3. CDR3 residues: CASSAPGEGNEKLFF. CDR3 sequence (DNA): TGTGCCAGCAGCGCCCCAGGGGAGGGGAATGAAAAACTGTTTTTT.

The chain has TRBV7-2 and TRBJ2-2; D remains unclear. The CDR3 extends over 15 amino acids. Trimming cost V 1 base and J 6 bases, with 12 bases left between them. The germline V gene has CDR1 SGHTA and CDR2 FQGNSA. The CDR3 nucleotides are TGTGCCAGCAGCTTAGTGGTAGGGCCTCCCGGGGAGCTGTTTTTT. This sequence encodes CASSLVVGPPGELFF.

The CDR3 loop reads CASIRASGTDTQYF. The DNA of the CDR3 is TGTGCCAGCATTCGGGCTAGCGGCACAGATACGCAGTATTTT. The gene calls are TRBV2 and TRBJ2-3, with D tentatively TRBD2 (6 bases). V lost 7 bases, J lost 1 base, and 12 bases lay in between. Germline V CDR1 and CDR2: SNHLY, FYNNEI. The CDR3 has 14 amino acids.

The chain joins TRBV29-1 to TRBJ2-2; 9 nucleotides match TRBD1. Trimming removed 6 bases from V and 5 bases from J; junction bases left unmatched: 7. CDR1 is SQVTM and CDR2 is ANQGSEA in the germline V gene. This CDR3 is built from 14 residues. The CDR3: CSVRDRVYTGELFF. The CDR3 DNA follows: TGCAGCGTAAGGGACAGGGTTTATACCGGGGAGCTGTTTTTT.

This clone was found a few times. Additional DNA sequences in this sample encode the identical CDR3. V usage is TRBV28 and J usage is TRBJ2-7; D ambiguous. Germline CDR1 MDHEN, CDR2 SYDVKM. Trimming removed 5 bases from V and 1 base from J, with 6 bases in between. The CDR3 is 12 residues long. As DNA, the CDR3 is TGTGCCAGCAGTCCTTATTCCTACGAGCAGTACTTC. It is translated as CASSPYSYEQYF.

The chain couples TRBV5-4 to TRBJ2-2, with TRBD2 matching over 7 bases. The CDR3 extends over 16 amino acids. From germline, CDR1 is SGHNT and CDR2 YYREEE (reference sequence). J lost 5 bases, V lost 2 bases, and 9 bases had no gene match. The CDR3 region has the DNA TGTGCCAGCAGCTTTGTTATTCGCGGGAGTACCGGGGAGCTGTTTTTT. Translating gives CASSFVIRGSTGELFF.

In its sample, this clone was seen once. The CDR3 loop is CASSRLPSTLNEKLFF. Written as DNA, the CDR3 is TGCGCCAGCAGCCGACTCCCGAGTACCCTTAATGAAAAACTGTTTTTT. The chain links TRBV5-1 to TRBJ1-4; D remains ambiguous. The CDR3 is made up of 16 amino acids. Trimming removed 4 bases at V and 4 bases at J, with 17 bases between. CDR1 is SGHRS, CDR2 YFSETQ, per germline.

This chain's CDR3 is CAWNSDRNPWVTDTQYF. In nucleotides, the CDR3 is TGTGCCTGGAATTCGGATCGGAATCCCTGGGTGACAGATACGCAGTATTTT. V usage is TRBV30 and J usage is TRBJ2-3, with D unresolved. The V end lost 4 bases, the J end lost 3 bases, and 23 bases lay between the germline ends. CDR1 and CDR2 from the germline V gene are GTSNPN and SVGIG (reference sequence). The CDR3 consists of 17 residues.

V is TRBV7-9 and J is TRBJ1-4; D uncertain. With 4 bases removed from V and 0 bases from J, the gap between germline ends came to 9 bases. This CDR3 comprises 15 residues. Germline V CDR1 and CDR2: SEHNR, FQNEAQ (reference sequence). The DNA for the CDR3 is TGTGCCAGCAGCTCGAACGGTGCAACTAATGAAAAACTGTTTTTT. This encodes CASSSNGATNEKLFF.

This sequence joins TRBV28 and TRBJ2-7, with D perhaps assigned TRBD1 or TRBD2 (5 bases each). The V and J ends lost 3 bases and 6 bases respectively, with 12 bases between them. This CDR3 comprises 13 residues. In germline, CDR1 is MDHEN, CDR2 SYDVKM. The CDR3 protein is CASSFDSLAEQYF. The CDR3 nucleotides are TGTGCCAGCAGTTTCGACAGTCTAGCCGAGCAGTACTTC.

The chain carries TRBV4-2 and TRBJ1-1; 7 bases align to TRBD1. From germline, CDR1 is LGHNA and CDR2 YNFKEQ. The CDR3 loop spans 14 amino acids. J lost 7 bases, V lost 1 base, and 6 bases had no gene match. DNA for the CDR3: TGTGCCAGCAGCCAAGTCGACAGGGAGCTTGAAGCTTTCTTT. This translates into CASSQVDRELEAFF.

The gene calls are TRBV4-3 and TRBJ1-2, with D possibly matching TRBD1 (5 bases). Trimming left V 3 bases short and J 4 bases short, with 12 bases between. The CDR3 length is 14 residues. From germline, CDR1 is LGHNA and CDR2 YSLEER. The CDR3 DNA is TGCGCCAGCAGCCACGAGACAGATGGCTATGGCTACACCTTC. Protein: CASSHETDGYGYTF.

The chain carries TRBV20-1 and TRBJ1-4; no reliable D call. With 8 bases removed from V and 6 bases from J, the gap between germline ends came to 10 bases. The germline gives CDR1 DFQATT, CDR2 SNEGSKA (reference sequence). The CDR3 loop spans 11 amino acids. CDR3 in amino acids: CSPSRYEKLFF. The DNA of the CDR3 is TGCAGTCCGTCGAGATATGAAAAACTGTTTTTT.

The chain carries TRBV11-2 and TRBJ2-3; D may be TRBD2 (5 bases). Trimming removed 1 base at V and 6 bases at J, with 17 bases between. Germline CDR1 reads SGHAT; CDR2 reads FQNNGV. This CDR3 region has 16 residues. DNA for the CDR3: TGTGCCAGCAGCTTAGTCGGAGCGGTAAGGGATGATACGCAGTATTTT. Protein: CASSLVGAVRDDTQYF.

V and J are TRBV7-2 and TRBJ2-7; 7 bases fit TRBD2. Germline V gene lookup returns CDR1 SGHTA and CDR2 FQGNSA. This CDR3 region has 15 residues. V was clipped by 7 bases and J by 0 bases; unmatched bases: 9. As DNA, the CDR3 is TGTGCCAGCATTAAGTCAGCGGGGAACTCCTACGAGCAGTACTTC. This encodes CASIKSAGNSYEQYF.

This chain links TRBV27 with TRBJ2-7; 9 nucleotides match TRBD1. The CDR3 length is 14 residues. From germline, CDR1 is MNHEY and CDR2 SMNVEV (reference sequence). With 4 bases clipped from V and 8 bases from J, the junction kept 9 bases outside the gene matches. The CDR3 protein is CASSSRDRVSKQYF. The CDR3, as DNA: TGTGCCAGCAGTTCCCGGGACAGGGTCTCTAAGCAGTACTTC.

This chain connects TRBV7-6 to TRBJ2-2, with D perhaps being TRBD1 or TRBD2 (5 bases each). Per germline, CDR1 SGHVS and CDR2 FNYEAQ. The CDR3 loop spans 15 amino acids. V lost 8 bases and J 3 bases, leaving 16 bases between the germline ends. CDR3 in amino acids: CASRLGPDYTGELFF. The CDR3 bases are TGTGCCAGCCGTCTGGGACCGGATTACACCGGGGAGCTGTTTTTT.

This sequence joins TRBV12-5 and TRBJ2-2; 15 positions agree with TRBD2. The V gene end was trimmed by 3 bases and the J gene end by 0 bases; junction bases not matched to a gene: 5. Germline V gene lookup returns CDR1 LGHNT and CDR2 FRNRAP. This CDR3 is built from 19 residues. CDR3 in amino acids: CASGFPGLAGGPNTGELFF. CDR3 nucleotide sequence: TGTGCTAGTGGTTTCCCTGGACTAGCGGGAGGGCCGAACACCGGGGAGCTGTTTTTT.

The gene calls are TRBV5-1 and TRBJ2-1; D is unresolved. This CDR3 is 15 amino acids long. CDR1 SGHRS and CDR2 YFSETQ come from the germline V gene. Between the trimmed V and J ends, which lost 0 bases and 6 bases, there was a span of 13 bases. The CDR3 loop is CASSLAGSSPNEQFF. CDR3 nucleotide sequence: TGCGCCAGCAGCTTGGCCGGGTCCTCTCCCAATGAGCAGTTCTTC. Together with reference TRBV5-1 and TRBJ2-1, the CDR3 gives the full variable domain: KAGVTQTPRYLIKTRGQQVTLSCSPISGHRSVSWYQQTPGQGLQFLFEYFSETQRNKGNFPGRFSGRQFSNSRSEMNVSTLELGDSALYLCASSLAGSSPNEQFFGPGTRLTVL.

The gene calls are TRBV28 and TRBJ2-7; 13 positions agree with TRBD2. V shed 2 bases, J shed 5 bases, and the junction held 6 bases outside the gene matches. The CDR3 totals 16 residues. Germline lookup yields CDR1 MDHEN and CDR2 SYDVKM. The CDR3: CASSLKGLAGLHEQYF. CDR3 DNA: TGTGCCAGCAGTTTAAAGGGACTAGCGGGACTCCACGAGCAGTACTTC.

The genes are TRBV9 and TRBJ1-2; possible D gene TRBD1, 5 bases. Germline V gene lookup returns CDR1 SGDLS and CDR2 YYNGEE. V gave up 4 bases and J gave up 4 bases, with 11 bases separating them. This CDR3 has 13 amino acids. This CDR3 reads CASSPDSIYGYTF. The CDR3 DNA reads TGTGCCAGCAGCCCCGACAGCATCTATGGCTACACCTTC.

Worth noting for this clone: Germline is not matched at one junction end, which may reflect a read error. The chain recombines TRBV19 with TRBJ2-2; a weak D match, TRBD2 (5 bases). CDR1 and CDR2 (germline): LNHDA, SQIVND (reference sequence). The CDR3 is 13 amino acids. The CDR3 region is CASRIASVGELFF. In nucleotides, the CDR3 is TGTGCCAGTAGAATAGCGTCGGTCGGGGAGCTGTTTTTT. Combining the CDR3 with reference TRBV19 and TRBJ2-2 gives the whole variable domain DGGITQSPKYLFRKEGQNVTLSCEQNLNHDAMYWYRQDPGQGLRLIYYSQIVNDFQKGDIAEGYSVSREKKESFPLTVTSAQKNPTAFYLCASRIASVGELFFGEGSRLTVL.